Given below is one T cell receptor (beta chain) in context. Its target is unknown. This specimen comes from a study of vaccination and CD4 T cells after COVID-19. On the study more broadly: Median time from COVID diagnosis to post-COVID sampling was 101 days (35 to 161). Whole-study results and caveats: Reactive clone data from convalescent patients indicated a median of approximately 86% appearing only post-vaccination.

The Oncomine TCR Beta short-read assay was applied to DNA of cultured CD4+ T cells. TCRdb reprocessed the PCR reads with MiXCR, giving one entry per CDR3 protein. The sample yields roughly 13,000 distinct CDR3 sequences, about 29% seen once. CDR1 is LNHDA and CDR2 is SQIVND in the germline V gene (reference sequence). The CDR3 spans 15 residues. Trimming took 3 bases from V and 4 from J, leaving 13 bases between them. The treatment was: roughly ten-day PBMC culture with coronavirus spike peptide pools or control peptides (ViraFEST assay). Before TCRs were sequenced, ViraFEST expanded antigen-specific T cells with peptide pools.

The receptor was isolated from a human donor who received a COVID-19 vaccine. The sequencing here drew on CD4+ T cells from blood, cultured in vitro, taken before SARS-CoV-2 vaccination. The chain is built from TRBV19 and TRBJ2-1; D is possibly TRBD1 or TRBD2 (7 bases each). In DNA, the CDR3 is TGTGCCAGTAGTATGGGCAGGGGGGGGTACAATGAGCAGTTCTTC. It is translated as CASSMGRGGYNEQFF.